Listed here are 14 T cell receptor beta chains from one sample, sequenced in a study of shared clonotypes between healthy human individuals. Sequencing was performed with immunoSEQ multiplex PCR; in TCRdb, only in-frame clones are kept and a portion is missing. This sample has fewer than 1 million clones, with about 96% found just once. Naive CD8 cells lacked CD45RO and underwent positive selection for CCR7, leaving out terminally differentiated effector memory CD45RA+ cells. Sequenced input: naive CD8+ T cells sorted from blood. Every receptor here comes from a man in his thirties or forties in good health.

The gene calls are TRBV9 and TRBJ2-1; no clear D. The CDR3 is 13 amino acids. Looked up from germline, CDR1 is SGDLS and CDR2 is YYNGEE. V lost 4 bases to trimming and J lost 10 bases, with 15 bases between them. The chain's CDR3 is CASSLHAGPEQFF. The DNA of the CDR3 is TGTGCCAGCAGCTTACACGCAGGTCCAGAGCAGTTCTTC.

The chain joins TRBV14 to TRBJ2-7, with TRBD1 matching 8 bases. Germline CDR1 reads SGHDN; CDR2 reads FVKESK. V lost 4 bases to trimming and J lost 3 bases; unmatched junction nucleotides: 8. The CDR3 spans 15 residues. CDR3 sequence: CASSLPGQDFYEQYF. The DNA for the CDR3 is TGTGCCAGCAGCCTACCGGGACAGGACTTCTACGAGCAGTACTTC. Full variable domain (remainder filled in from reference TRBV14 and TRBJ2-7): EAGVTQFPSHSVIEKGQTVTLRCDPISGHDNLYWYRRVMGKEIKFLLHFVKESKQDESGMPNNRFLAERTGGTYSTLKVQPAELEDSGVYFCASSLPGQDFYEQYFGPGTRLTVT.

This chain links TRBV7-7 with TRBJ2-1, with TRBD2 identical over 11 bases. CDR3 length: 14 amino acids. The germline gives CDR1 SSHAT, CDR2 FNYEAQ (reference sequence). The junction had 4 bases not matched to a gene; V was cut back by 5 bases and J by 7 bases. The chain's CDR3 is CASSPRLAGNEQFF. CDR3 nucleotide sequence: TGTGCCAGCAGCCCCCGACTAGCGGGAAATGAGCAGTTCTTC.

This clone was observed a single time. This rearrangement joins TRBV29-1 to TRBJ2-2; tentative D call: TRBD1 (5 bases). V was trimmed by 4 bases and J by 3 bases, leaving 15 bases between them. The CDR3 sequence is 15 residues long. CDR1 is SQVTM and CDR2 is ANQGSEA in the germline V gene. The CDR3 DNA reads as TGCAGCGTTGTGGGCGGAGAAGGGGACACCGGGGAGCTGTTTTTT. This sequence encodes CSVVGGEGDTGELFF.

This clone was seen just once. The chain combines TRBV6-1 with TRBJ1-5; 11 bases line up with TRBD1. Germline values: CDR1 MNHNS, CDR2 SASEGT. V trimming: 1 base; J trimming: 7 bases; junction bases outside the gene matches: 0. CDR3 size: 14 residues. The CDR3, as DNA: TGTGCCAGCAGTGAAGGGACAGGGGGCCAGCCCCAGCATTTT. Amino acid sequence: CASSEGTGGQPQHF.

CDR3 nucleotide sequence: TGTGCCAGCAGTTACTCGAGCAGAACCTACTACGAGCAGTACTTC. Encoded protein: CASSYSSRTYYEQYF. The chain combines TRBV6-5 with TRBJ2-7; D remains unclear. Per the germline V gene, CDR1 is MNHEY and CDR2 is SVGAGI. CDR3 size: 15 residues. Trimming shortened V by 0 bases and J by 3 bases, and 12 bases separated the two germline ends.

This clone came up once. V and J are TRBV9 and TRBJ2-7; 9 nucleotides align to TRBD1. Germline V gene sequence: CDR1 SGDLS, CDR2 YYNGEE. V shed 3 bases and J 7 bases; nucleotides not matched to a gene: 11. The CDR3 has 15 amino acids. The CDR3 nucleotides are TGTGCCAGCAGCGGGACAGGGGATCAGGCAGCGGAGCAGTACTTC. Residues: CASSGTGDQAAEQYF.

A word on this clone: Other DNA sequences within the sample encode an identical CDR3. V and J are TRBV29-1 and TRBJ2-7; D could derive from TRBD1 or TRBD2 (5 bases each). Trimming shortened V by 5 bases and J by 2 bases, and 10 bases separated the two germline ends. The CDR3 is 12 residues long. Germline CDR1 SQVTM, CDR2 ANQGSEA. CDR3 nucleotides: TGCAGCGTTCGGGACGGAGCCTACGAGCAGTACTTC. Amino acid sequence: CSVRDGAYEQYF.

This clone has only one observation. The chain links TRBV5-5 to TRBJ2-2, with a possible D match to TRBD2 (5 bases). V was pared by 2 bases and J by 7 bases, with 15 bases between. CDR1 and CDR2 (germline): SGHKS, YYEKEE (reference sequence). This CDR3 is 15 amino acids long. The CDR3 DNA reads as TGTGCCAGCAGCTTAGGGTCACTAGTGGGCGGGGAGCTGTTTTTT. It is translated as CASSLGSLVGGELFF.

The V call is TRBV4-1, the J call TRBJ2-1, with D uncertain. The germline gives CDR1 MGHRA, CDR2 YSYEKL. This CDR3 is 13 amino acids long. V lost 0 bases and J 8 bases, leaving 8 bases between the germline ends. CDR3 in amino acids: CASSQEILDEQFF. CDR3 nucleotide sequence: TGCGCCAGCAGCCAAGAAATCCTCGATGAGCAGTTCTTC.

The CDR3 DNA is TGCGCCAGCAGCCAATCCGACAGTGTCTACGAGCAGTACTTC. It yields the protein CASSQSDSVYEQYF. The chain is built from TRBV4-1 and TRBJ2-7; D is possibly TRBD1 (5 bases). The CDR3 covers 14 residues. V lost 2 bases, J lost 3 bases, and 11 bases lay in between. Germline lookup yields CDR1 MGHRA and CDR2 YSYEKL.

The CDR3 bases are TGTGCCAGTACCCCGGGACTCCTGGGCACTGAAGCTTTCTTT. It is translated as CASTPGLLGTEAFF. The chain carries TRBV19 and TRBJ1-1; weak D call: TRBD1 (5 bases). CDR3 length: 14 amino acids. Per germline, CDR1 LNHDA and CDR2 SQIVND (reference sequence). The V end was cut by 7 bases, the J end by 4 bases, with 16 bases between.

This clone was seen only once. The rearrangement joins TRBV13 to TRBJ2-3; D is uncertain. V gave up 1 base and J gave up 10 bases, with 15 bases separating them. CDR3 length: 14 residues. Germline V gives CDR1 PRHDT, CDR2 FYEKMQ (reference sequence). The CDR3 nucleotides read TGTGCCAGCAGCTTAGCCCCATCCCCCACTTCGCAGTATTTT. Amino acids: CASSLAPSPTSQYF.

This chain links TRBV29-1 with TRBJ1-1; 8 positions agree with TRBD1. V lost 6 bases, J lost 3 bases, and 6 bases stayed unmatched. The CDR3 has 13 amino acids. Germline CDR1 is SQVTM and CDR2 is ANQGSEA. The CDR3 DNA reads TGCAGCGTGGGGCTCAGGGGGCACACTGAAGCTTTCTTT. Translated, it gives CSVGLRGHTEAFF.